This T cell receptor beta chain was sequenced in a study of T cell repertoires in cytomegalovirus infection. Looking at the study overall: Both recently identified HLA-C-restricted and well-studied HLA-B-restricted CMV epitopes were used in the study. Public TCR beta signatures marked donors with CMV infection and the matching HLA.

TCRdb itself ran the reads through MiXCR, one entry per CDR3 protein. The table records under 500,000 distinct CDR3 sequences, 42% of them present only once. Trimming removed 1 base from V and 6 bases from J, with 11 bases in between. This CDR3 contains 14 residues. From germline, CDR1 is SGHTA and CDR2 FQGNSA. Study-wide results and limits: Totalled public TCR beta family frequency picked out people who carried CMV plus the relevant HLA. CMV-specific TCR beta clonotypes restricted by HLA-C dominated the ex vivo response.

This clonotype was seen only once. Antigen unknown. A far larger clone is one base from this, pointing to a likely read error. The sample consisted of cultured PBMCs, taken from culture after CMV antigen stimulation. This chain joins TRBV7-2 and TRBJ2-3; D gene uncertain. The TCR originated in a human donor in good health (CMV status not recorded). Some clones in this sample may be carry-over from other donors' samples. The CDR3 is CASSLVGWRDTQYF. The CDR3 DNA follows: TGTGCCAGCAGCTTAGTAGGGTGGCGCGATACGCAGTATTTT.